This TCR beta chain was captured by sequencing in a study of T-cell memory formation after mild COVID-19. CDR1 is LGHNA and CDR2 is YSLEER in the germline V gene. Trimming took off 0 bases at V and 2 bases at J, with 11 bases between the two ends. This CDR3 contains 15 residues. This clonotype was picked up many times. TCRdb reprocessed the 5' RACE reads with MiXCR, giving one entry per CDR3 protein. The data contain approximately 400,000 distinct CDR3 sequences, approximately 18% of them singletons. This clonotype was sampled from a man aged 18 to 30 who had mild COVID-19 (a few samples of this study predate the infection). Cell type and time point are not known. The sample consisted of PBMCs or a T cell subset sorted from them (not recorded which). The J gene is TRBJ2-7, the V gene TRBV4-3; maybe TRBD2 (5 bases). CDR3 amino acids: CASSQDWLAAYEQYF. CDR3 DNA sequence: TGCGCCAGCAGCCAAGATTGGCTAGCCGCCTACGAGCAGTACTTC.